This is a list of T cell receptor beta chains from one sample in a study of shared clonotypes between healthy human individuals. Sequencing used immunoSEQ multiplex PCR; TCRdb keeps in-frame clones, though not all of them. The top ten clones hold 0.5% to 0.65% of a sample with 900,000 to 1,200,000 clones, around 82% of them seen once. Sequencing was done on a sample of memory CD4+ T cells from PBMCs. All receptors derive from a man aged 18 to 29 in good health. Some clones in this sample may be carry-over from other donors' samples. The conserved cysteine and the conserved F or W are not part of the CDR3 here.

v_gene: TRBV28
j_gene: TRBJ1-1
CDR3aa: ASRTDRVTEAF

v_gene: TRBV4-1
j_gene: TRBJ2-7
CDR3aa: ASSQSYEQY

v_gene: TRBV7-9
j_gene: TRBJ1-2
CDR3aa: ASSLASRYYGYT

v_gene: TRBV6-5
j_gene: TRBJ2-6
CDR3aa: ASIGAGANVLT

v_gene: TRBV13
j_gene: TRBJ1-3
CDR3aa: ASSLVPGAAGNTIY

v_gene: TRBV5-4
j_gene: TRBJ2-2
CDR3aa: ASSPGASRNTGELF

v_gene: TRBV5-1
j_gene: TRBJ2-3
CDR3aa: ASSLGLRDRADTQY

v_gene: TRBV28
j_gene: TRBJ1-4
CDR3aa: ASSQGTNEKLF

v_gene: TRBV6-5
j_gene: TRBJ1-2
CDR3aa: ASSYRGRGSGYGYT

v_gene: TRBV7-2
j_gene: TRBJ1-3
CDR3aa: ASSLGGSGNTIY

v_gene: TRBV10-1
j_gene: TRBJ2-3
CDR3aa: ASSVRLEDTQY

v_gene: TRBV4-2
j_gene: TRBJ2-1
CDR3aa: ASSHRGLDNEQF

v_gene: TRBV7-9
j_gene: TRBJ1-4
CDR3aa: ASSLGDGKLF

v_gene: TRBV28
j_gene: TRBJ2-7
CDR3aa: ASSFPASYRKQY

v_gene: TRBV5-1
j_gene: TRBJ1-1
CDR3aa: ASSLGSNTEAF

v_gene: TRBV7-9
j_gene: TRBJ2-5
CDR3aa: ASSSPGGGEWETQY

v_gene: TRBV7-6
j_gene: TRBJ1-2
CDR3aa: ASSLGQGRSGGYT

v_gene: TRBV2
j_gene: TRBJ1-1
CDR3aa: ASRMDRGPDEAF

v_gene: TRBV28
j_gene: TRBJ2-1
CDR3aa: ASSLRGGSEQF

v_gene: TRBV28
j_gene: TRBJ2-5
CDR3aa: ASTPSGRRETQY

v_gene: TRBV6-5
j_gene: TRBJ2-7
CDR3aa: ASRRQVLRGEQY

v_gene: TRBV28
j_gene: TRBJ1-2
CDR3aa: ASSLEAGPGYT

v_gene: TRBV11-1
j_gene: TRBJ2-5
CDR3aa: ASTLGPAGTQY

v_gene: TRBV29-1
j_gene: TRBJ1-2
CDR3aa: SVIRGSRANYGYT